The text below deals with one T cell receptor (beta chain). This receptor's antigen is unknown. Qualities for individual bases were not recorded, and no much larger clone is one base off. Inclusive of the bounding cysteine and phenylalanine, the CDR3 is 16 residues long. This entry keeps only the CDR3 DNA: 48 bases, framed from base 1. The sample originates from a study of cytomegalovirus exposure and HLA in healthy donors (TCRdb year 2017). At the level of the whole study: In an earlier analysis of some 610 of the donors, under 300 Gb of sequence data and 117 million unique TCR beta sequences from some 170 million T cells were reported. Typing coverage differed by locus: A, B, C, DRB1 and DQB1 were typed in roughly 620-630 donors, DQA1 in around 500, DPA1 in 600 to 610, and DPB1 in 450 to 490. Along with the approximately 700-subject first cohort, a separate validation cohort of over a hundred different subjects was used. Of the 350 to 450 genotyped donors, over 80% were placed in the genetic ancestry cluster associated with self-reported Caucasian donors. High-throughput TCR immunosequencing, statistical association of individual TCRs with disease status, and machine learning were combined to predict cytomegalovirus infection status. A later genetic analysis used genome-wide SNP genotypes for about 65% of the roughly 670 donors, treating that subset as a discovery cohort. The study used immunosequencing to profile the T cell repertoires of 600 to 850 subjects and linked those repertoires to cytomegalovirus serostatus. Among around 400 genotyped donors of the cohort, an average of about 220,000 unique TCR beta nucleotide sequences was sequenced per donor, of which about 18% were non-productive. A later analysis re-examined previously published TCR beta repertoires from about 670 donors and added high-resolution HLA genotyping to investigate patterns of TCR occurrence. An earlier analysis of 500 to 750 of the donors applied high-throughput TCR beta sequencing to assess whether each TCR beta V gene segment acted as functional or pseudogenic. Donor age, sex, ethnicity and CMV serostatus were collected together with the repertoire data. Several DR-DQ haplotypes were treated as single units for association and clustering because of strong linkage in the cohort. About 320 gigabases of sequencing data and tens of millions of unique TCR sequences were included in an early release covering over 600 HLA-typed donors. HLA typing included class I and class II loci at four-digit resolution. The later analysis used no new phenotypic data to find candidate immune exposures, relying instead on TCR beta sequences and their occurrence across donors. All discovery cohort repertoires had been generated using a single sequencing platform. The study aimed to test whether cataloging public T cell receptors could reveal signatures of past pathogen exposure. Broader findings and caveats from the paper: Some IMGT-functional V segments, including TRBV6-2 and TRBV6-3, could not be told apart with the 87-base-pair reads, so those segments were excluded. A later genetic analysis reported fewer N-insertions in productive TCRs among donors in an Asian-associated ancestry cluster than the roughly 650-donor mean. This cohort had only TCR beta chains sequenced, and the lack of alpha or paired-chain data limited which features could be detected. Because counts were too low, seventeen rarely observed V segments, including chromosome 9 orphons, were left out of the earlier analysis of about 620 of the donors. In a later analysis, HLA-associated TCR beta chains were found to be more clonally expanded and to have lower generation probabilities than equally common non-associated chains. Correlated functional status among segregating V segments might be attributable to linkage disequilibrium, but an unknown experimental factor could not be ruled out. The presence/absence analyses assumed that sequencing depth was roughly uniform across donors, and that assumption may not be true. The sequencing pipeline was judged likely to have produced a cluster of highly shared sequence variants as a technical artifact. The authors suggested that the approach could potentially be extended to other disease states and immunological phenotypes. A later analysis reported that several top co-occurrence clusters appeared linked to parvovirus B19, influenza, CMV and Epstein-Barr virus. A few of the identified cytomegalovirus-associated TCR beta chains were confirmed in vitro to be specific for cytomegalovirus antigens. In a later analysis, some 18,000 TCR beta sequences were associated with specific HLA alleles at a false discovery rate of 0.05. HLA typing was unavailable for some donors at each locus, so association tests used only the typed subset. Across donors, most TCR sequences were observed very rarely, whereas some public TCRs were present in many individuals. When HLA alleles, especially DR and DQ, strongly co-occurred, attributing TCR associations to individual alleles was difficult. Immune exposure information for the cohort was limited to CMV serostatus. A further reported finding was that TCR beta sequences accurately predicted the HLA-A and HLA-B alleles for most subjects in the first cohort. A later analysis found that TCR association rates varied across HLA loci, with DRB1 alleles showing the most associated TCRs and HLA-C alleles the fewest. The study gave a list of over 150 TCR beta chains associated with cytomegalovirus. The classifier was reported to diagnose cytomegalovirus status with high specificity and sensitivity in both the original and validation cohorts. A later analysis found that most CMV-associated TCR beta chains appeared HLA-restricted, with HLA associations seemingly driven largely by CMV exposure. A later genetic analysis associated a missense DCLRE1C variant with V-gene and J-gene trimming of TCR beta chains, and an independent cohort replicated the association. In an earlier analysis of approximately 590 of the donors, most TCR beta V segments appeared in productive rearrangements about 87% or about 30% of the time, broadly matching IMGT annotations.

Receptor amplification or capture employed the immunoSEQ multiplex PCR assay. For the multiplex PCR, a mixture combining 60 forward primers for TCR Vbeta segments and 13 reverse primers for TCR Jbeta segments was used. The CDR3 region of rearranged TCR beta genes was amplified from genomic DNA with a multiplex PCR assay. Amplified TCR beta libraries were sequenced as 87-base-pair reads on the Illumina HiSeq System. For the original study's pipeline: A later analysis tallied tens of millions of unique TCR beta chains across the 600 to 700 repertoires, and around 10 million of those chains were shared by two or more donors. Raw reads were error-corrected and collapsed into unique sequences by a nearest-neighbor algorithm in which closely related sequences were merged to remove PCR and sequencing errors. CDR3 sequences were aligned to IMGT reference sequences to assign V, D and J gene segments. Each retained sequence needed at least a six-nucleotide match to both a V gene segment and a J gene segment. A rearrangement counted as productive if the CDR3 had no stop codons and remained in frame with V and J, and every other rearrangement counted as non-productive. CDR3 was defined by IMGT convention, running from the second conserved V-encoded cysteine to the conserved J-encoded phenylalanine. In an earlier analysis of 500 to 650 of the donors, sequences lacking an unambiguous match to a single V gene segment were excluded. An earlier analysis of several hundred of the donors called V segments functional above 56.7% productive rearrangements and segregating when the between-donor standard deviation exceeded 5%. A statistical classification framework was built to diagnose cytomegalovirus status from the catalog of TCR beta chain sequences. In a later analysis, V and J genes were assigned by comparing TCR nucleotide sequences against IMGT/GENE-DB human TR gene sequences. The TCRdist pipeline was used in a later analysis to assign CDR3 sequences and most-parsimonious VDJ recombination scenarios. In a later analysis, each TCR beta chain was defined by its CDR3 amino acid sequence together with its V-gene family, and reads without a unique V-gene family were excluded. A later analysis removed 592 highly shared, low-generation-probability nucleotide sequences to deal with suspected cross-contamination and a sequencing artifact. In a later analysis, a clonal expansion index for each public chain was calculated from normalized within-repertoire ranks of inferred template counts. Generation probabilities in a later analysis came from a VDJ recombination model fitted to out-of-frame rearrangements, and those results were checked against IGoR. Hypergeometric tests were used in a later analysis to score TCR-TCR, TCR-HLA and TCR-CMV co-occurrence, with a repertoire-size bias correction applied to the TCR pairs. In a later analysis, false discovery rates were estimated by permuting HLA or CMV assignments 20 times. In a later analysis, co-occurring TCRs were grouped with DBSCAN, and TCRdist sequence similarity was added when clustering was performed within HLA-allele-positive subsets. For co-occurrence clustering, repertoires with fewer than 30,000 or more than 120,000 public chains were excluded, along with roughly 5 repertoires with anomalous nucleotide sharing. TCRdb stores this immuneACCESS table with in-frame sequences only. Part of the clones is absent; in the studies checked, under half of the shortfall reflects unresolved V genes, and no reason is known for the rest. Clone size and the V and J calls come from that table; the DNA yielded D and trimming. The sample data list some 180,000 clones, and roughly 74% of these were observed just once. The ten largest clones capture roughly 3% of the sample.

The cohort consisted of 600 to 700 healthy bone marrow donors. All cohort members were sampled while nominally healthy, although unrecorded immune exposures were likely present. The donor was CMV seronegative and was included in the group of 352 seronegative cohort members. A peripheral blood sample was provided by each donor, and peripheral blood mononuclear cells were used for TCR beta sequencing. Genomic DNA extraction from the blood cell samples was performed with the Qiagen DNeasy Blood Extraction Kit. Sequencing was carried out using PBMCs. The chain joins TRBV7-5 to TRBJ1-1; TRBD1, as called in the table, went unchecked against the DNA. TRBV7-5 is an annotated pseudogene. This clonotype originated in a female donor in good health and CMV-seronegative. CDR3 sequence: CARSQDRGPPNTEAFF. Here is the DNA: TGTGCCAGAAGCCAGGACAGGGGACCCCCGAACACTGAAGCTTTCTTT.